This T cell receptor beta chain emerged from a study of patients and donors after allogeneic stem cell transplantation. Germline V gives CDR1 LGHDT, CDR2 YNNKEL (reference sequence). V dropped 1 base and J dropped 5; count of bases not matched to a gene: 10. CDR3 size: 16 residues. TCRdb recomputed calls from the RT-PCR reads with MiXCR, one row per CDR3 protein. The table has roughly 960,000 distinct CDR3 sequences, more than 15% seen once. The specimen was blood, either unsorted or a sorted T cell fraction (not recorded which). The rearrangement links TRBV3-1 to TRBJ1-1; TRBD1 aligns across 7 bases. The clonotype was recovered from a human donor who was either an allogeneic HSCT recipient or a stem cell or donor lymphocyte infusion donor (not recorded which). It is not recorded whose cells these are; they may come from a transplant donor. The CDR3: CASSQGRISGGTEAFF. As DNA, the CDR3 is TGTGCCAGCAGCCAAGGTAGAATTTCAGGGGGGACTGAAGCTTTCTTT. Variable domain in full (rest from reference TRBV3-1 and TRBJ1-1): DTAVSQTPKYLVTQMGNDKSIKCEQNLGHDTMYWYKQDSKKFLKIMFSYNNKELIINETVPNRFSPKSPDKAHLNLHINSLELGDSAVYFCASSQGRISGGTEAFFGQGTRLTVV.